Each of the 14 T cell receptor beta chains below was sequenced from the same sample in a study of blood T cell repertoires in COVID-19. The method was immunoSEQ multiplex PCR; TCRdb's version includes in-frame clones alone and lacks a portion of them. The repertoire holds over 450,000 clones, with less than 90% as singletons. Source material: peripheral blood. The receptors here all came from a woman aged 50 to 60 with COVID-19, enrolled during active disease.

This clone was detected once. The V and J genes are TRBV3-1 (or the pseudogene TRBV3-2) and TRBJ1-3; D unresolved. In germline, CDR1 is LGHDT, CDR2 YNNKEL (reference sequence). The CDR3 runs to 14 residues. V lost 5 bases and J 1 base, leaving 9 bases between the germline ends. As DNA, the CDR3 is TGTGCCAGCAGCGACCGGGGATCTGGAAACACCATATATTTT. Encoded protein: CASSDRGSGNTIYF.

The V gene is TRBV5-1, the J gene TRBJ1-1; D is ambiguous. CDR1 is SGHRS and CDR2 is YFSETQ in the germline V gene. The V and J ends lost 3 bases and 4 bases respectively, with 7 bases between them. The CDR3 has 12 amino acids. CDR3 amino acids: CASSSSFTEAFF. The CDR3 bases are TGCGCCAGCAGCTCCTCGTTCACTGAAGCTTTCTTT.

This chain joins TRBV3-1 (or the pseudogene TRBV3-2) and TRBJ1-1; D unresolved. Trimming cost V 0 bases and J 6 bases, with 11 bases left between them. CDR1 is LGHDT, CDR2 YNNKEL, per germline (reference sequence). The CDR3 is 14 residues long. Here the CDR3 DNA reads TGTGCCAGCAGCCAAGAGACGGGAGGCTCTGAAGCTTTCTTT. This translates into CASSQETGGSEAFF.

The chain combines TRBV19 with TRBJ2-7; possible D gene TRBD1, 6 bases. Germline V gene data show CDR1 as LNHDA and CDR2 as SQIVND (reference sequence). V was clipped by 4 bases and J by 5 bases, with 15 bases between them. There are 14 residues in the CDR3. The DNA for the CDR3 is TGTGCCAGTAGTAGCCAGGGGCAAGGGGACGAGCAGTACTTC. Protein product: CASSSQGQGDEQYF.

Of note for this clone: The same CDR3 also results from other DNA sequences found in this sample. The chain links TRBV27 to TRBJ1-3; the D is unclear. The V end lost 5 bases, the J end lost 1 base, and 9 bases lay between the germline ends. Germline V gene lookup returns CDR1 MNHEY and CDR2 SMNVEV (reference sequence). The CDR3 runs to 14 residues. The CDR3 loop reads CASSPRSSGNTIYF. For the CDR3, the DNA is TGTGCCAGCAGTCCCCGTTCGTCTGGAAACACCATATATTTT.

The chain is built from TRBV6-6 and TRBJ2-2; D not resolved. The CDR3 runs to 13 residues. Trimming took off 5 bases at V and 8 bases at J, with 12 bases between the two ends. Per germline, CDR1 MNHNY and CDR2 SVGAGI (reference sequence). The CDR3 region is CASSRSSRGELFF. For the CDR3, the DNA is TGTGCCAGCAGTCGCAGTAGCAGAGGGGAGCTGTTTTTT.

The J gene is TRBJ1-1, the V gene TRBV18; D uncertain. Germline V lookup: CDR1 KGHSH, CDR2 LQKENI. The CDR3 contains 16 residues. Trimming stripped 3 bases from V and 2 bases from J, with 16 bases between. CDR3 sequence: CASSPRYVGPNTEAFF. The CDR3, as DNA: TGTGCCAGCTCACCTCGGTATGTGGGCCCCAACACTGAAGCTTTCTTT.

The chain is built from TRBV5-6 and TRBJ2-7, with TRBD2 as a possible D gene (6 bases). V lost 3 bases, J lost 4 bases, and 20 bases lay in between. The germline V gene encodes CDR1 SGHDT and CDR2 YYEEEE. The CDR3 spans 16 residues. In DNA form, the CDR3 reads TGTGCCAGCAGCTCCTGGGGGGACTCCGCTAATTACGAGCAGTACTTC. It encodes CASSSWGDSANYEQYF.

The rearrangement joins TRBV3-1 (or the pseudogene TRBV3-2) to TRBJ1-5; unclear D gene. This CDR3 has 15 residues. Trimming took off 0 bases at V and 6 bases at J, with 12 bases between the two ends. Germline CDR1 is LGHDT and CDR2 is YNNKEL (reference sequence). The CDR3 region is CASSQEPLLGQPQHF. Written as DNA, the CDR3 is TGTGCCAGCAGCCAAGAACCCCTACTCGGTCAGCCCCAGCATTTT.

CDR3 in DNA: TGTGCCACCAGTGATCCGCTAGCAGGGAACACTGAAGCTTTCTTT. Translation: CATSDPLAGNTEAFF. J is TRBJ1-1 and V is TRBV24-1, with unresolved D. CDR1 and CDR2 from the germline V gene are KGHDR and SFDVKD. This CDR3 contains 15 residues. V was pared by 3 bases and J by 1 base, with 11 bases between.

The chain recombines TRBV14 with TRBJ1-4; possibly TRBD1 for D (6 bases). Between the trimmed V and J ends, which lost 0 bases and 7 bases, there was a span of 15 bases. The length of the CDR3 is 16 residues. Germline lookup yields CDR1 SGHDN and CDR2 FVKESK. CDR3 sequence: CASSQDYGGAGEKLFF. The CDR3 bases are TGTGCCAGCAGCCAAGATTATGGGGGGGCGGGTGAAAAACTGTTTTTT.

This chain connects TRBV29-1 to TRBJ2-3; TRBD2 might be the D (7 bases). The germline V gene encodes CDR1 SQVTM and CDR2 ANQGSEA. Trimming left V 2 bases short and J 1 base short, with 13 bases between. CDR3 size: 15 residues. CDR3 sequence reads: CSVESGGDGTDTQYF. In DNA form, the CDR3 reads TGCAGCGTTGAATCGGGGGGCGATGGCACAGATACGCAGTATTTT.

V gene TRBV12-3 or TRBV12-4 combines with J gene TRBJ1-2; TRBD1 agrees at 8 bases. The V and J ends lost 6 bases and 8 bases, in that order; junction bases with no gene match: 8. The CDR3 consists of 13 residues. Here the CDR3 DNA reads TGTGCCAGCAGCAGGGGGCGCGTATTAGGCTACACCTTC. Translated: CASSRGRVLGYTF.

The chain recombines TRBV7-3 with TRBJ2-1, with D perhaps TRBD2 (5 bases). Trimming left V 6 bases short and J 0 bases short, with 15 bases between. CDR1 is SGHTA and CDR2 is FQGTGA in the germline V gene. CDR3 size: 16 residues. The CDR3 region is CASRLSGRHSYNEQFF. The CDR3 DNA reads TGTGCCAGCAGGTTATCGGGGAGACACTCCTACAATGAGCAGTTCTTC. The entire variable domain, with the rest obtained from reference TRBV7-3 and TRBJ2-1, is as follows: GAGVSQTPSNKVTEKGKYVELRCDPISGHTALYWYRQSLGQGPEFLIYFQGTGAADDSGLPNDRFFAVRPEGSVSTLKIQRTERGDSAVYLCASRLSGRHSYNEQFFGPGTRLTVL.